The TCR beta chain under discussion was sequenced for a study of cytomegalovirus exposure and HLA in healthy donors (dated by TCRdb to about 2017). In terms of the full investigation: The 650 to 750 repertoires of the first cohort and the roughly 110 validation repertoires were produced on the same platform, according to a later analysis. The aim of the study was to test whether cataloging public T cell receptors could identify signatures of past pathogen exposure. Besides the first cohort of approximately 670 subjects, a separate validation cohort made up of roughly 120 different subjects was used. To predict cytomegalovirus infection status, the study brought together high-throughput TCR immunosequencing, statistical association of individual TCRs with disease status, and machine learning.

Library generation was performed with the immunoSEQ multiplex PCR assay. In the original analysis: A statistical classification framework was built for diagnosing cytomegalovirus status from the catalog of TCR beta chain sequences. TCRdb mirrors the immuneACCESS table, restricted to in-frame sequences. Some clones are absent from its copies; in checked studies, under half trace to an unresolved V gene, and the reason for the others is unknown. V and J calls and clone size are copied from that table; D and trimming were computed from the DNA. This sample has some 170,000 clones in its table, and 89% of those were observed once. Clones ranked in the top ten supply approximately 10% of the sample. The donors belonged to the validation cohort of around 130 subjects, which was separate from the 666-subject first cohort. With regard to this clone: The antigen this receptor binds is unknown. It has no much larger one-base neighbor in the sample; base qualities were not kept.

Broader findings and caveats from the paper: Subsequent analysis determined that TCRs grouped into clusters in the first cohort also showed a tendency toward co-occurrence across the approximately 110 validation repertoires, and roughly 94% of cluster scores exceeded 0. The classifier was reported to diagnose cytomegalovirus status with high specificity and sensitivity in both the original cohort and the validation cohort. It was suggested by the authors that the approach could potentially be generalized to other disease states and immunological phenotypes. A total of fewer than 200 TCR beta chains were listed by the study as associated with cytomegalovirus. In vitro tests confirmed that a few of the cytomegalovirus-associated TCR beta chains recognize cytomegalovirus antigens. The validation cohort had no HLA typing available for a later analysis, so co-occurrence within that cohort was assessed over all 110 or so repertoires. Across donors, most TCR sequences were observed very rarely, whereas some public TCRs were present in many individuals.

The CDR1 and CDR2 encoded by the germline V gene (reference sequence) are SEHNR and FQNEAQ. V is shortened by 3 bases, J by 1 base, and the region joining them spans 9 bases. The CDR3 spans 14 residues, from the cysteine through the phenylalanine. CDR3 DNA only is kept here, 42 bases in frame from base 1. The chain couples TRBV7-9 to TRBJ1-2; TRBD1 is perhaps the D gene, given 5 matching bases. This sequence was found in a woman younger than 35 in good health and CMV-seropositive. The sequencing input was PBMCs. CDR3 protein: CASSLLTVNYGYTF. The nucleotides read TGTGCCAGCAGCTTGCTGACAGTTAACTATGGCTACACCTTC.